This TCR beta chain was retrieved from a study of blood T cells in healthy people across ages. CDR1 SGHRS and CDR2 YFSETQ come from the germline V gene. The V gene lost 4 bases and the J gene lost 2 bases, with 10 bases spanning the gap. The CDR3 has 13 residues. Study-level points and caveats: It was the long-lived donors that had more naive CD4+ cells and higher diversity than aged donors. No one knew whether donors had CMV, which possibly confounded expanded clonotype changes.

For the second PCR, which ran for about 6 to 11 cycles, a sample-barcoded 5' primer and a J-beta primer mix were used. A template-switch adaptor with 12 random nucleotides tagged each cDNA molecule. TCRdb re-analysed the 5' RACE reads in MiXCR, keeping a single row per CDR3 protein. The sample records 1.5 million to 2 million distinct CDR3 sequences, about 49% being singletons. This clonotype has a handful of counts. Its antigen remains unidentified. The gene calls are TRBV5-1 and TRBJ2-7, with D perhaps given as TRBD1 or TRBD2 (5 bases each). Sequenced material: blood. The receptor was isolated from a woman between 35 and 50 years old in good health. This CDR3 is CASSGGPPYEQYF. The DNA of the CDR3 is TGCGCCAGCAGCGGGGGACCACCCTACGAGCAGTACTTC.